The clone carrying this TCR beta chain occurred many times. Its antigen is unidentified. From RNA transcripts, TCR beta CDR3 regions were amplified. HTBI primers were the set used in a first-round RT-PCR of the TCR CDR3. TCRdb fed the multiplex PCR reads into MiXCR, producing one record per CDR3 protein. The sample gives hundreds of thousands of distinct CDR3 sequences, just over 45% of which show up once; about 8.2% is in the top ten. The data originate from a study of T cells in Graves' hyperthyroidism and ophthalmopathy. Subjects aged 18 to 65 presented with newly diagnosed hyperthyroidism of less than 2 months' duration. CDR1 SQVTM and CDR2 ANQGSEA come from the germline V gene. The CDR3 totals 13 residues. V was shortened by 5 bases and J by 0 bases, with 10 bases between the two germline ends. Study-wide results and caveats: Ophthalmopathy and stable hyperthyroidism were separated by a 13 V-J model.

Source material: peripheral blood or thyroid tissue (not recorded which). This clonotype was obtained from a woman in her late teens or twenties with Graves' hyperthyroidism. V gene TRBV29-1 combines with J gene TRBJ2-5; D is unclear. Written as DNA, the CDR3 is TGCAGCGTTCGGCCGCTGAACCAAGAGACCCAGTACTTC. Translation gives CSVRPLNQETQYF.